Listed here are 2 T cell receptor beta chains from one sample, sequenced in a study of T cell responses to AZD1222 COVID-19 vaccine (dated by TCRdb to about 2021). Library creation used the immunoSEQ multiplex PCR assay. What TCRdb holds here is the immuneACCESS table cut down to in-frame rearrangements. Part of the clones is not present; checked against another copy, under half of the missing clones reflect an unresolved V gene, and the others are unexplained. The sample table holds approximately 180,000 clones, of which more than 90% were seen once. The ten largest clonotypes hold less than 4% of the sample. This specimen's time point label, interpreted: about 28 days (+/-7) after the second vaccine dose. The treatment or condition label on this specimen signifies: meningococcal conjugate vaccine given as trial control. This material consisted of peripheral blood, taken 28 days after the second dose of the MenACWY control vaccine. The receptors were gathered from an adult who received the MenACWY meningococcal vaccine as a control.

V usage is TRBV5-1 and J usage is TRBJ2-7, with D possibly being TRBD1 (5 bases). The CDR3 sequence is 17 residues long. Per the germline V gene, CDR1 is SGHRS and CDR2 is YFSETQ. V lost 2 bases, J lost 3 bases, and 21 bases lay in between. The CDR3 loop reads CASSLDPQGRSFYEQYF. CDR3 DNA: TGCGCCAGCAGCTTAGACCCGCAGGGCCGTTCTTTCTACGAGCAGTACTTC. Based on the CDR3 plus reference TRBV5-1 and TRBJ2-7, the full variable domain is KAGVTQTPRYLIKTRGQQVTLSCSPISGHRSVSWYQQTPGQGLQFLFEYFSETQRNKGNFPGRFSGRQFSNSRSEMNVSTLELGDSALYLCASSLDPQGRSFYEQYFGPGTRLTVT.

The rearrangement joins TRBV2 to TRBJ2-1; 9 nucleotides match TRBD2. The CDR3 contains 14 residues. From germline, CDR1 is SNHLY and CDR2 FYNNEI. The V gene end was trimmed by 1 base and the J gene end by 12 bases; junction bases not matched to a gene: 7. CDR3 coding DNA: TGTGCCAGCAGTGAAGAAACTAGCGGGCGAATGCAGTTCTTC. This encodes CASSEETSGRMQFF.